The rows below give T cell receptor beta chains drawn from one sample of a study of blood T cell repertoires in COVID-19. The protocol was immunoSEQ multiplex PCR, while the TCRdb copy is restricted to in-frame clones and leaves out a portion. The table lists around 190,000 clones, 89% of them singletons. Sequencing was carried out using peripheral blood. The receptor source for this set is a man between 18 and 29 years old who had recovered from COVID-19. Each CDR3 is given with its conserved first and last residue. The D gene is left open where the match is weak. For some rows the clone size is stated as once, few or many, or as a class when expanded; others skip it.

J,size,V,D,length,CDR3,DNA
TRBJ1-3,.,TRBV2,TRBD1,14,CASRGQGGGNTIYF,TGTGCCAGCAGAGGACAGGGCGGAGGAAACACCATATATTTT
TRBJ1-4,.,TRBV27,TRBD1,16,CASSLSGGGRTGKLFF,TGTGCCAGCAGCCTATCAGGGGGAGGCCGAACAGGGAAACTGTTTTTT
TRBJ2-1,once,TRBV24-1,TRBD1,15,CATSGDTGVKNEQFF,TGTGCCACCAGCGGGGACACAGGGGTCAAGAATGAGCAGTTCTTC
TRBJ2-7,.,TRBV5-5,TRBD2,15,CASSSVGSGYHEQYF,TGTGCCAGCAGCTCGGTTGGTAGCGGGTACCACGAGCAGTACTTC
TRBJ1-3,.,TRBV15,.,15,CATSRAQVSGNTIYF,TGTGCCACCAGCAGAGCCCAGGTCTCTGGAAACACCATATATTTT
TRBJ2-5,.,TRBV4-3,TRBD2,15,CASSQAGGPGETQYF,TGCGCCAGCAGCCAGGCGGGGGGCCCGGGGGAGACCCAGTACTTC
TRBJ2-3,.,TRBV5-1,.,16,CASSHGLGSSTDTQYF,TGCGCCAGCAGCCATGGACTGGGTTCTAGCACAGATACGCAGTATTTT
TRBJ1-2,.,TRBV6-1,.,16,CASSVDSSSANYGYTF,TGTGCCAGCAGTGTGGACAGTTCCTCAGCTAACTATGGCTACACCTTC
TRBJ1-1,.,TRBV19,.,14,CASSLSGMNTEAFF,TGTGCCAGTAGTCTTTCGGGAATGAACACTGAAGCTTTCTTT
TRBJ1-6,.,TRBV14,.,16,CASSPDREGPRSPLHF,TGTGCCAGCAGCCCAGACCGTGAGGGCCCAAGGTCACCCCTCCACTTT
TRBJ2-6,once,TRBV19,TRBD2,16,CASRLGTSSGANVLTF,TGTGCCAGTAGATTGGGGACTAGCTCTGGGGCCAACGTCCTGACTTTC
TRBJ1-1,.,TRBV7-3,.,15,CASSLSRTLNTEAFF,TGTGCCAGCAGCTTATCTCGGACACTGAACACTGAAGCTTTCTTT
TRBJ2-7,few,TRBV18,TRBD2,13,CASSPTSRYEQYF,TGTGCCAGCTCGCCGACTAGCCGCTACGAGCAGTACTTC
TRBJ2-3,.,TRBV6-2/TRBV6-3,TRBD2,20,CASSYPTIPSAGGPGDTQYF,TGTGCCAGCAGTTACCCCACCATTCCTTCGGCGGGAGGGCCAGGGGATACGCAGTATTTT
TRBJ2-7,.,TRBV27,TRBD2,14,CASSFRGRVFEQYF,TGTGCCAGCAGTTTTCGCGGGAGGGTGTTCGAGCAGTACTTC
TRBJ1-6,.,TRBV27,.,12,CASRQGGSPLHF,TGTGCCAGCCGGCAGGGTGGGTCACCCCTCCACTTT
TRBJ1-5,.,TRBV2,TRBD1,16,CASSEDRGRGYQPQHF,TGTGCCAGCAGTGAGGACAGGGGGCGCGGGTATCAGCCCCAGCATTTT
TRBJ2-3,once,TRBV7-2,.,15,CASSPRLVLADTQYF,TGTGCCAGCAGCCCCCGACTAGTCTTGGCAGATACGCAGTATTTT
TRBJ1-3,.,TRBV5-6,TRBD1,16,CASSLTGGADGNTIYF,TGTGCCAGCAGCTTAACAGGGGGCGCGGACGGAAACACCATATATTTT
TRBJ2-2,.,TRBV7-2,TRBD1,14,CASSRGPNTGELFF,TGTGCCAGCAGCAGGGGGCCGAACACCGGGGAGCTGTTTTTT
TRBJ1-3,.,TRBV19,TRBD1,15,CASMGQARSGNTIYF,TGTGCCAGTATGGGACAGGCTCGATCTGGAAACACCATATATTTT
TRBJ2-2,.,TRBV30,TRBD2,11,CATGGAGELFF,TGTGCCACCGGGGGGGCCGGGGAGCTGTTTTTT
TRBJ2-7,.,TRBV19,TRBD1,15,CASSIPGQGTYEQYF,TGTGCCAGTAGTATCCCAGGACAGGGGACCTACGAGCAGTACTTC
TRBJ2-3,.,TRBV27,.,14,CASSPRTATDTQYF,TGTGCCAGCAGTCCCCGGACAGCTACAGATACGCAGTATTTT
TRBJ2-2,.,TRBV11-2,.,15,CASSLVGQGTGELFF,TGTGCCAGCAGCTTAGTGGGGCAGGGTACCGGGGAGCTGTTTTTT
TRBJ2-3,.,TRBV10-3,.,15,CAIVAAGLSTDTQYF,TGTGCCATCGTAGCCGCGGGGCTTAGCACAGATACGCAGTATTTT
TRBJ2-3,.,TRBV6-2/TRBV6-3,.,15,CASSLSRSGTDTQYF,TGTGCCAGCAGTTTATCTAGGAGTGGCACAGATACGCAGTATTTT
TRBJ2-7,.,TRBV5-1,TRBD1,16,CASSFSGTGGAYEQYF,TGCGCCAGCAGCTTCTCCGGGACAGGAGGAGCCTACGAGCAGTACTTC
TRBJ2-3,.,TRBV15,.,14,CATSTDSITDTQYF,TGTGCCACCAGCACGGACAGCATCACAGATACGCAGTATTTT
TRBJ2-3,once,TRBV24-1,TRBD2,14,CATSEAGVTNTQYF,TGTGCCACCAGTGAAGCGGGAGTGACTAATACGCAGTATTTT
TRBJ2-5,.,TRBV11-2,.,14,CASSARTRQETQYF,TGTGCCAGCAGCGCCCGAACTAGACAAGAGACCCAGTACTTC
TRBJ1-6,.,TRBV6-5,.,13,CASIESPKFPLHF,TGTGCCAGCATAGAGAGTCCCAAATTCCCCCTCCACTTT
TRBJ1-2,.,TRBV9,.,14,CASSPAGVDYGYTF,TGTGCCAGCAGCCCCGCAGGGGTAGACTATGGCTACACCTTC
TRBJ2-1,.,TRBV12-3/TRBV12-4,TRBD2,13,CASSLKTSGEQFF,TGTGCCAGCAGCCTTAAGACTAGCGGTGAGCAGTTCTTC
TRBJ1-2,.,TRBV6-5,TRBD1,14,CASSYSGTDYGYTF,TGTGCCAGCAGTTACTCCGGGACAGACTATGGCTACACCTTC
TRBJ2-1,once,TRBV7-2,TRBD1,16,CASSYTGGYSYNEQFF,TGTGCCAGCAGCTACACAGGGGGATATTCATACAATGAGCAGTTCTTC
TRBJ2-7,.,TRBV7-9,.,13,CASSQGGSYEQYF,TGTGCCAGCAGCCAGGGCGGATCCTACGAGCAGTACTTC
TRBJ2-7,.,TRBV4-2,.,11,CASSQGREQYF,TGTGCCAGCAGCCAAGGGAGGGAGCAGTACTTC
TRBJ2-3,.,TRBV5-1,TRBD2,14,CASSTSGSIVTQYF,TGCGCCAGCAGCACTAGCGGGAGTATTGTTACGCAGTATTTT
TRBJ1-1,few,TRBV6-1,.,12,CASSEKRGEAFF,TGTGCCAGCAGTGAAAAAAGGGGAGAAGCTTTCTTT
TRBJ1-2,.,TRBV7-9,.,12,CASSSTGNGYTF,TGTGCCAGCAGCTCCACAGGGAATGGCTACACCTTC
TRBJ2-5,.,TRBV5-6,.,14,CASSIYRDGETQYF,TGTGCCAGCAGCATTTACAGGGATGGAGAGACCCAGTACTTC
TRBJ2-4,.,TRBV7-2,TRBD1,14,CASSPQGAQNIQYF,TGTGCCAGCAGCCCCCAGGGGGCTCAAAACATTCAGTACTTC
TRBJ2-6,.,TRBV13,TRBD2,17,CASSAGLAGPGANVLTF,TGTGCCAGCAGCGCTGGACTAGCGGGACCTGGGGCCAACGTCCTGACTTTC
TRBJ1-5,.,TRBV7-9,.,14,CASSSQGGGQPQHF,TGTGCCAGCAGCTCACAGGGTGGGGGTCAGCCCCAGCATTTT
TRBJ2-7,.,TRBV5-4,TRBD2,14,CASSNAGGAYEQYF,TGTGCCAGCAGCAACGCGGGAGGAGCCTACGAGCAGTACTTC
TRBJ1-3,.,TRBV10-3,TRBD1,16,CAIGIDRVETGNTIYF,TGTGCCATCGGGATTGACAGGGTGGAAACTGGAAACACCATATATTTT
TRBJ2-3,.,TRBV29-1,TRBD2,15,CSVEDLAASTDTQYF,TGCAGCGTTGAGGATCTAGCGGCTAGCACAGATACGCAGTATTTT
TRBJ1-2,.,TRBV2,TRBD1,15,CASSVKTGSNYGYTF,TGTGCCAGCAGTGTAAAGACAGGGAGTAACTATGGCTACACCTTC
TRBJ2-1,.,TRBV11-2,TRBD2,14,CASGPTSGNNEQFF,TGTGCCAGCGGACCTACTAGCGGGAACAATGAGCAGTTCTTC
TRBJ2-7,.,TRBV6-1,TRBD1,15,CASSEATTGGYEQYF,TGTGCCAGCAGTGAAGCCACGACAGGGGGCTACGAGCAGTACTTC
TRBJ1-4,.,TRBV3-1/TRBV3-2,.,15,CASSQGGAAFEKLFF,TGTGCCAGCAGCCAAGGGGGAGCAGCTTTTGAAAAACTGTTTTTT
TRBJ2-2,.,TRBV6-5,TRBD2,15,CASSRATSGTGELFF,TGTGCCAGCAGTCGGGCCACTAGCGGCACCGGGGAGCTGTTTTTT
TRBJ2-3,.,TRBV10-3,TRBD2,16,CAISELAGGLTDTQYF,TGTGCCATCAGCGAGCTAGCGGGAGGACTCACAGATACGCAGTATTTT
TRBJ2-1,.,TRBV19,TRBD2,15,CASSTLAGGLNEQFF,TGTGCCAGTAGTACCCTAGCGGGGGGGCTCAATGAGCAGTTCTTC
TRBJ1-1,few,TRBV6-5,.,14,CASSYVIGATEAFF,TGTGCCAGCAGTTACGTTATAGGGGCTACTGAAGCTTTCTTT
TRBJ2-7,.,TRBV5-1,TRBD2,15,CASRTSAGEVYEQYF,TGCGCCAGCAGAACGTCAGCGGGAGAGGTGTACGAGCAGTACTTC
TRBJ1-6,.,TRBV10-3,.,15,CAISLLTGGNSPLHF,TGTGCCATCAGTCTACTGACCGGGGGGAATTCACCCCTCCACTTT
TRBJ1-1,.,TRBV6-5,.,14,CASSYGGGNTEAFF,TGTGCCAGCAGTTATGGCGGAGGGAACACTGAAGCTTTCTTT
TRBJ1-5,.,TRBV19,TRBD1,16,CGSTGLGTGQGQPQHF,TGTGGAAGCACCGGTTTGGGGACAGGGCAAGGGCAGCCCCAGCATTTT